The next 25 T cell receptor beta chains were all read from a single sample in a study of T cell clonality in common variable immunodeficiency (dated by TCRdb to 2013 to 2016). The library relied on the immunoSEQ multiplex PCR assay. TCRdb stores this immuneACCESS table with in-frame sequences only. Part of the clones is absent; in the studies checked, under half of the shortfall reflects unresolved V genes, and no reason is known for the rest. This sample has about 35,000 clones in the table, none counted a single time. Around 0.87% of the sample rests with the top ten. The sequencing input was peripheral blood mononuclear cells. The receptors come from a person between 18 and 75 years old in good health.

This clone was observed at least ten times. Germline is not matched at one junction end, which may reflect a read error. The CDR3 is cut off 3 residues early in the read; its end comes from the germline J gene. The chain is built from TRBV4-2 and TRBJ2-2; TRBD2 matches 9 bases. The germline gives CDR1 LGHNA, CDR2 YNFKEQ. CDR3 length: 17 amino acids. The sequenced part of the CDR3 DNA is TGCGCCAGCAGCCAAGATGAGGGACTAGCTTCAGTGGGGGAG. Its translation is CASSQDEGLASVGE. The complete CDR3 sequence is CASSQDEGLASVGELFF.

In its sample, this clone was seen many times. The observed sequence ends 3 residues before the CDR3 terminus, with the missing tail filled in from the germline J gene. The chain combines TRBV2 with TRBJ1-6; D possibly corresponds to TRBD1 (6 bases). Trimming took off 1 base at V and 10 bases at J, with 11 bases between the two ends. Germline loops: CDR1 SNHLY, CDR2 FYNNEI. The CDR3 loop spans 14 amino acids. CDR3 bases read: TGTGCCAGCAGTGAAGTACAGGGAAAATCACCC. Translation gives CASSEVQGKSP. The whole CDR3 is CASSEVQGKSPLHF.

The sample holds many counts of this clone. The read comes to an end 3 residues before the CDR3 does, leaving the germline J gene to fill in the end. The chain has TRBV5-6 and TRBJ1-1; the D is unclear. This CDR3 region has 13 residues. V dropped 6 bases and J dropped 4 bases, with 13 bases sitting between them. In germline, CDR1 is SGHDT, CDR2 YYEEEE. The part of the CDR3 DNA that was read is TGTGCCAGCACCCCTTTCTTCGGCACTGAA. Amino acid sequence: CASTPFFGTE. In full, the CDR3 reads CASTPFFGTEAFF.

This clone was observed many times. The read ends 3 residues early relative to the CDR3; the germline J gene fills the gap. This rearrangement joins TRBV18 to TRBJ2-6; 8 bases fit TRBD1. The J segment lost 1 base and the V segment lost 1 base, leaving 3 bases of the junction unmatched. The CDR3 has 17 amino acids. Germline V gene data show CDR1 as KGHSH and CDR2 as LQKENI. The CDR3 spells CASSPRTGKSGANVLTF. The part of the CDR3 DNA that was read is TGTGCCAGCTCACCACGGACAGGGAAGTCTGGGGCCAACGTC. The full variable domain, completed using reference TRBV18 and TRBJ2-6, is NAGVMQNPRHLVRRRGQEARLRCSPMKGHSHVYWYRQLPEEGLKFMVYLQKENIIDESGMPKERFSAEFPKEGPSILRIQQVVRGDSAAYFCASSPRTGKSGANVLTFGAGSRLTVL.

This clone was recorded at least ten times. The read is 3 residues too short to cover the CDR3 end, so that end is filled in from the germline J gene. The V gene is TRBV5-1, the J gene TRBJ1-4; D gene unclear. CDR1 and CDR2 (germline): SGHRS, YFSETQ. V lost 7 bases and J lost 8, with 9 bases in between. This CDR3 comprises 11 residues. The CDR3 region is CASGGGEKLFF. The sequenced CDR3 bases are TGCGCCAGCGGAGGCGGGGAAAAA.

In its sample, this clone was seen many times. The CDR3 end falls 3 residues outside the read, so it is completed with the germline J gene. The chain joins TRBV29-1 to TRBJ2-1; tentatively, D is TRBD2 (6 bases). This CDR3 has 14 residues. In germline, CDR1 is SQVTM, CDR2 ANQGSEA. Trimming removed 6 bases at V and 4 bases at J, with 16 bases between. The CDR3 bases that were read are TGCAGCGTCCTGAGGCTAGCGAGGTACAATGAG. Translation: CSVLRLARYNE. The whole CDR3 reads CSVLRLARYNEQFF.

This clone was seen repeatedly, ten times or more. With the read ending 3 residues before the CDR3 end, the germline J gene is used to fill in that end. V usage is TRBV12-5 and J usage is TRBJ2-3; D may be TRBD1 (5 bases). V lost 1 base to trimming and J lost 4 bases, with 12 bases between them. The germline V gene has CDR1 LGHNT and CDR2 FRNRAP. The length of the CDR3 is 15 residues. CDR3: CASGLGHTGADTQYF. The part of the CDR3 DNA that was read is TGTGCTAGTGGTTTGGGTCACACAGGAGCAGATACG.

This clone was found many times. The CDR3 extends 3 residues past the end of the read, so its final part is completed from the germline J gene. The V and J genes are TRBV7-2 and TRBJ2-2, with no clear D. The CDR3 totals 15 residues. The germline V gene has CDR1 SGHTA and CDR2 FQGNSA. Trimming stripped 10 bases from V and 7 bases from J, with 22 bases between. This CDR3 reads CATRMFLGAVGELFF. The DNA read from the CDR3 is TGTGCCACCCGAATGTTCCTGGGTGCGGTCGGGGAG. Using reference TRBV7-2 and TRBJ2-2 for the parts outside the CDR3, the full variable domain is GAGVSQSPSNKVTEKGKDVELRCDPISGHTALYWYRQSLGQGLEFLIYFQGNSAPDKSGLPSDRFSAERTGGSVSTLTIQRTQQEDSAVYLCATRMFLGAVGELFFGEGSRLTVL.

At least ten counts were recorded for this clone. The sequenced fragment ends 3 residues before the CDR3 boundary, so the rest is inferred from the germline J gene. V is TRBV20-1 and J is TRBJ2-7, with TRBD2 identical over 11 bases. The germline CDR1 and CDR2 sequences are DFQATT and SNEGSKA (reference sequence). The V segment lost 0 bases and the J segment 0 bases; nucleotides outside the gene matches: 10. This CDR3 contains 18 residues. The CDR3 reads CSARDRGTSGPNSYEQYF. The CDR3 bases that were read are TGCAGTGCTAGAGATAGGGGGACTAGCGGCCCGAACTCCTACGAG.

This clone has a count of ten or more. With the read ending 3 residues before the CDR3 end, the germline J gene is used to fill in that end. V usage is TRBV11-2 and J usage is TRBJ2-7; D gene uncertain. This CDR3 has 12 residues. Trimming stripped 2 bases from V and 6 bases from J, with 8 bases between. The germline gives CDR1 SGHAT, CDR2 FQNNGV. CDR3 DNA (partial): TGTGCCAGCAGCTTATCCAGTTTCGAG. Amino acids: CASSLSSFE. The full CDR3 protein is CASSLSSFEQYF.

This clone came up many times. The CDR3 goes on 3 residues after the read ends, and that part is filled in from the germline J gene. This chain links TRBV5-1 with TRBJ2-1; TRBD1 aligns across 8 bases. From germline, CDR1 is SGHRS and CDR2 YFSETQ. V lost 5 bases and J lost 5; bases outside the gene matches: 3. The length of the CDR3 is 13 residues. CDR3 region: CASRQTGDNEQFF. The sequenced part of the CDR3 DNA is TGCGCCAGCAGACAGACAGGGGACAATGAG.

This clone occurred many times. The read ends 3 residues early relative to the CDR3; the germline J gene fills the gap. The V gene is TRBV30, the J gene TRBJ2-7; perhaps TRBD1 as D (5 bases). Germline V gene lookup returns CDR1 GTSNPN and CDR2 SVGIG (reference sequence). This CDR3 contains 12 residues. The V end was cut by 2 bases, the J end by 2 bases, with 7 bases between. The CDR3 spells CAWSKDTYEQYF. Partial CDR3 DNA: TGTGCCTGGAGTAAGGACACCTACGAG.

This clone has at least ten counts. The read falls 3 residues short of the CDR3 end, and the missing part is taken from the germline J gene. The rearrangement links TRBV4-1 to TRBJ2-7; TRBD2 aligns across 11 bases. Losses at the gene ends were 2 bases for V and 3 bases for J; bases not matched to a gene: 6. This CDR3 region has 16 residues. Germline V lookup: CDR1 MGHRA, CDR2 YSYEKL. The CDR3 sequence: CASSQRLAGTNYEQYF. CDR3 DNA (partial): TGCGCCAGCAGCCAAAGACTAGCGGGGACTAACTACGAG.

This clone appeared many times. The CDR3 end is not reached by the read, which stops 3 residues before it; the germline J gene fills it in. The J gene is TRBJ2-3, the V gene TRBV20-1, with 8 bases lining up with TRBD2. Looked up from germline, CDR1 is DFQATT and CDR2 is SNEGSKA (reference sequence). V shed 6 bases, J shed 4 bases, and the junction held 15 bases outside the gene matches. The length of the CDR3 is 16 residues. The CDR3 loop reads CSATVNGGAGSDTQYF. CDR3 DNA (partial): TGCAGTGCAACCGTAAACGGGGGGGCGGGGTCAGATACG.

This clone has at least ten counts. CDR3 DNA (partial): TGTGCCAGCAGCTTGACAGTATGGTCAGATACG. Translation gives CASSLTVWSDT. The whole CDR3 sequence is CASSLTVWSDTQYF. The rearrangement joins TRBV7-2 to TRBJ2-3, with TRBD1 as a possible D gene (5 bases). Read coverage stops 3 residues before the CDR3 terminus; the germline J gene supplies the remainder. The CDR3 has 14 amino acids. CDR1 is SGHTA, CDR2 FQGNSA, per germline. V dropped 3 bases and J dropped 4 bases, with 11 bases sitting between them.

This clone was counted at least ten times. The read comes to an end 3 residues before the CDR3 does, leaving the germline J gene to fill in the end. The chain combines TRBV5-1 with TRBJ2-3; TRBD1 is a possible D gene (6 bases). The V and J ends lost 3 bases and 4 bases respectively, with 15 bases between them. CDR3 length: 15 residues. Germline V gives CDR1 SGHRS, CDR2 YFSETQ. The CDR3 loop reads CASSSERGIADTQYF. The DNA read from the CDR3 is TGCGCCAGCAGCTCAGAAAGGGGGATAGCAGATACG.

This clone was seen at least ten times. CDR3 loop: CSARPLAGGSYEQYF. CDR3 DNA (partial): TGCAGTGCTAGGCCGCTAGCGGGAGGTTCCTACGAG. The chain carries TRBV20-1 and TRBJ2-7, with 11 nucleotides matching TRBD2. From the germline J gene comes the end of the CDR3, since the read stops 3 residues before it. The germline gives CDR1 DFQATT, CDR2 SNEGSKA (reference sequence). This CDR3 has 15 amino acids. The V segment lost 3 bases and the J segment 1 base; nucleotides outside the gene matches: 5.

This clone was picked up many times. The read comes to an end 3 residues before the CDR3 does, leaving the germline J gene to fill in the end. This chain joins TRBV19 and TRBJ1-1; D uncertain. The CDR3 spans 13 residues. Trimming took 4 bases from V and 1 from J, leaving 7 bases between them. Germline CDR1 reads LNHDA; CDR2 reads SQIVND (reference sequence). CDR3 region: CASSKTGNTEAFF. Incomplete CDR3 DNA: TGTGCCAGTAGTAAGACGGGGAACACTGAA.

This clone was counted at least ten times. The sequence runs out 3 residues before the end of the CDR3; the remainder is reconstructed from the germline J gene. The rearrangement uses TRBV18 and TRBJ2-1, with TRBD2 identical over 10 bases. The CDR3 has 17 amino acids. Per germline, CDR1 KGHSH and CDR2 LQKENI. Trimming at V came to 0 bases and at J to 2 bases, leaving 4 bases not matched to a gene. CDR3 DNA (partial): TGTGCCAGCTCACCACCAGCTAGCGGGGGTACCTACAATGAG. Its protein product is CASSPPASGGTYNE. The whole CDR3 sequence reads CASSPPASGGTYNEQFF.

There are many counts of this clone. Read coverage stops 3 residues before the CDR3 terminus; the germline J gene supplies the remainder. This sequence joins TRBV4-1 and TRBJ1-2, with no clear D. The ends were cut back, 6 bases at V and 0 bases at J, with 8 bases in the middle. The CDR3 has 13 residues. In germline, CDR1 is MGHRA, CDR2 YSYEKL. This CDR3 is CASSTASNYGYTF. The part of the CDR3 DNA that was read is TGCGCCAGCAGTACAGCATCTAACTATGGC.

Many counts were recorded for this clone. The observed sequence ends 3 residues before the CDR3 terminus, with the missing tail filled in from the germline J gene. This chain links TRBV12-3 or TRBV12-4 with TRBJ2-1; D is uncertain. The CDR3 loop spans 11 amino acids. Trimming left V 3 bases short and J 7 bases short, with 4 bases between. This CDR3 reads CASSLSNEQFF. The DNA read from the CDR3 is TGTGCCAGCAGTTTGTCGAATGAG.

This clone was found a few times. From the germline J gene comes the end of the CDR3, since the read stops 3 residues before it. J is TRBJ1-2 and V is TRBV7-9; D call uncertain. The CDR3 totals 14 residues. The germline V gene encodes CDR1 SEHNR and CDR2 FQNEAQ (reference sequence). The sequenced CDR3 bases are TGTGCCAGCAGCTTAGTGGCGTCAGACTACGAC. The encoded protein is CASSLVASDYD. From start to end, the CDR3 is CASSLVASDYDYTF. The full variable domain, with the rest looked up from reference TRBV7-9 and TRBJ1-2, is DTGVSQNPRHKITKRGQNVTFRCDPISEHNRLYWYRQTLGQGPEFLTYFQNEAQLEKSRLLSDRFSAERPKGSFSTLEIQRTEQGDSAMYLCASSLVASDYDYTFGSGTRLTVV.

This clone showed up many times. The read ends 3 residues before the CDR3 terminus; that terminus is restored from the germline J gene. The chain carries TRBV6-2 or TRBV6-3 and TRBJ2-7; possibly TRBD1 for D (5 bases). Trimming took off 0 bases at V and 2 bases at J, with 11 bases between the two ends. Germline CDR1 reads MNHEY; CDR2 reads SVGEGT. The CDR3 has 15 amino acids. CDR3 sequence reads: CASSYSPARAYEQYF. The CDR3 DNA, read in part, is TGTGCCAGCAGTTACTCCCCGGCCAGGGCCTACGAG.

Many counts were recorded for this clone. The read falls 3 residues short of the CDR3 end, and the missing part is taken from the germline J gene. This rearrangement joins TRBV6-1 to TRBJ2-1; D gene ambiguous. Germline V gives CDR1 MNHNS, CDR2 SASEGT. The length of the CDR3 is 16 residues. Trimming removed 4 bases at V and 2 bases at J, with 15 bases between. CDR3 bases read: TGTGCCAGCAGTGGTTTAGGGCATCCGACCTACAATGAG. Residues: CASSGLGHPTYNE. The whole CDR3 protein is CASSGLGHPTYNEQFF.

This clone was detected many times. The sequenced fragment ends 3 residues before the CDR3 boundary, so the rest is inferred from the germline J gene. J is TRBJ1-1 and V is TRBV7-6, with 7 bases identical to TRBD1. Germline-derived CDR1 and CDR2 are SGHVS and FNYEAQ. The CDR3 sequence is 17 residues long. Trimming removed 0 bases from V and 7 bases from J; junction bases left unmatched: 14. The sequenced CDR3 bases are TGTGCCAGCAGCTTAGCGGGACGTGGCAGGGGGAAGGGTGAA. This encodes CASSLAGRGRGKGE. The full CDR3 sequence reads CASSLAGRGRGKGEAFF.